The 19 T cell receptor beta chains below all came from one sample that was sequenced in a study of control samples from healthy donors and cancer patients. Using immunoSEQ multiplex PCR, the repertoire was profiled, and TCRdb retains in-frame clones only, with some absent. The sample contains around 90,000 clones, roughly 86% of which appear only once. Specimen: blood. The receptor source for this set is a young man in good health.

V is TRBV10-3 and J is TRBJ2-7; D may be TRBD1 or TRBD2 (6 bases each). The CDR3 has 14 residues. V gave up 2 bases and J gave up 5 bases, with 13 bases separating them. Germline V lookup: CDR1 ENHRY, CDR2 SYGVKD. The CDR3 region is CAISEARGANEQYF. For the CDR3, the DNA is TGTGCCATCAGTGAGGCGAGGGGGGCAAACGAGCAGTACTTC.

The chain links TRBV24-1 to TRBJ2-1; 10 positions match TRBD2. This CDR3 is 15 amino acids long. In germline, CDR1 is KGHDR, CDR2 SFDVKD. With V trimmed by 6 bases and J by 4 bases, 5 bases remained unmatched. The CDR3 nucleotides are TGTGCCACCAGTTTAGCGGGGGGCCGATACAATGAGCAGTTCTTC. This gives the protein CATSLAGGRYNEQFF.

Only one count was recorded for this clone. The genes are TRBV6-5 and TRBJ2-2; D not resolved. Germline CDR1 reads MNHEY; CDR2 reads SVGAGI. The germline V and J ends were trimmed by 6 bases and 5 bases, with 10 bases remaining between them. The length of the CDR3 is 13 residues. The CDR3 loop is CASRFTGTGELFF. CDR3 in DNA: TGTGCCAGCAGATTCACCGGAACCGGGGAGCTGTTTTTT.

The CDR3 here is CASSPTAVGGNEQFF. CDR3 nucleotides: TGTGCCAGCAGCCCGACAGCCGTGGGCGGTAATGAGCAGTTCTTC. V is TRBV6-5 and J is TRBJ2-1; tentatively, D is TRBD1 (5 bases). Germline CDR1 and CDR2: MNHEY and SVGAGI. This CDR3 is built from 15 residues. Trimming took 6 bases from V and 7 from J, leaving 19 bases between them.

The chain carries TRBV4-1 and TRBJ1-2, with no clear D. The germline gives CDR1 MGHRA, CDR2 YSYEKL. V was shortened by 2 bases and J by 4 bases, with 20 bases between the two germline ends. The CDR3 covers 17 residues. The CDR3 reads CASSQPLQTGNFYGYTF. In DNA form, the CDR3 reads TGCGCCAGCAGCCAACCGTTACAGACGGGGAACTTCTATGGCTACACCTTC.

V gene TRBV24-1 combines with J gene TRBJ2-3; 8 bases match TRBD1. Germline-derived CDR1 and CDR2 are KGHDR and SFDVKD. This CDR3 is 15 amino acids long. The ends lost 0 bases at V and 3 bases at J; junction bases unmatched: 1. CDR3 in amino acids: CATSDLGQGTDTQYF. The CDR3 DNA is TGTGCCACCAGTGATTTGGGACAGGGTACAGATACGCAGTATTTT.

This rearrangement joins TRBV28 to TRBJ2-7; D gene uncertain. The length of the CDR3 is 14 residues. Deletions cut 3 bases from V and 0 bases from J, with 9 bases between. Germline lookup yields CDR1 MDHEN and CDR2 SYDVKM. The CDR3 protein is CASSFPDSSYEQYF. DNA of the CDR3: TGTGCCAGCAGTTTCCCTGATAGCTCCTACGAGCAGTACTTC.

This clone appeared once. J is TRBJ2-3 and V is TRBV7-2, with 7 bases fitting TRBD1. Germline V gene lookup returns CDR1 SGHTA and CDR2 FQGNSA. The CDR3 totals 15 residues. With 1 base clipped from V and 5 bases from J, the junction kept 6 bases outside the gene matches. Written as DNA, the CDR3 is TGTGCCAGCAGCTTAGGGGACAGCCCCCGAGATACGCAGTATTTT. Its protein product is CASSLGDSPRDTQYF.

The rearrangement joins TRBV12-5 to TRBJ1-2; 7 nucleotides agree with TRBD1. CDR1 and CDR2 (germline): LGHNT, FRNRAP. V lost 5 bases, J lost 0 bases, and 15 bases stayed unmatched. The CDR3 has 18 amino acids. This CDR3 reads CASGQRLRDSPTNYGYTF. CDR3 sequence (DNA): TGTGCTAGTGGTCAGCGACTTCGGGACAGTCCAACTAACTATGGCTACACCTTC.

The rearrangement links TRBV25-1 to TRBJ2-1; 7 nucleotides align to TRBD1. The CDR3 is made up of 12 amino acids. The J segment lost 14 bases and the V segment lost 1 base, leaving 5 bases of the junction unmatched. In germline, CDR1 is MGHDK, CDR2 SYGVNS. This CDR3 reads CASSEFGTVEFF. The CDR3 coding sequence is TGTGCCAGCAGTGAATTTGGGACAGTCGAGTTCTTC.

V gene TRBV12-5 combines with J gene TRBJ2-2, with D possibly TRBD2 on 5 matching bases. Germline-derived CDR1 and CDR2 are LGHNT and FRNRAP. This CDR3 is built from 18 residues. V was shortened by 7 bases and J by 1 base, with 22 bases between the two germline ends. DNA of the CDR3: TGTGCTAGTGCCCTCCATTCGGGGAGACTCTTGAACACCGGGGAGCTGTTTTTT. Residues: CASALHSGRLLNTGELFF. Supplemented by reference TRBV12-5 and TRBJ2-2, the full variable domain reads DARVTQTPRHKVTEMGQEVTMRCQPILGHNTVFWYRQTMMQGLELLAYFRNRAPLDDSGMPKDRFSAEMPDATLATLKIQPSEPRDSAVYFCASALHSGRLLNTGELFFGEGSRLTVL.

The chain uses TRBV5-1 and TRBJ2-2; D may be TRBD1 (6 bases). Per the germline V gene, CDR1 is SGHRS and CDR2 is YFSETQ. This CDR3 is built from 14 residues. The germline V and J ends were trimmed by 5 bases and 7 bases, with 15 bases remaining between them. The CDR3 DNA follows: TGCGCCAGCAGAAACGGACAGACCAGCGGGGAGCTGTTTTTT. It is translated as CASRNGQTSGELFF.

This chain uses TRBV5-1 with TRBJ2-7, with D maybe TRBD2 (6 bases). V was cut by 4 bases and J by 5 bases, with 19 bases left in between. This CDR3 has 15 residues. The germline gives CDR1 SGHRS, CDR2 YFSETQ. Here the CDR3 DNA reads TGCGCCAGCAGCCTCGGGCCGGGGGAAGGAGACGAGCAGTACTTC. Translation: CASSLGPGEGDEQYF. The variable domain in full, completed from reference TRBV5-1 and TRBJ2-7, reads KAGVTQTPRYLIKTRGQQVTLSCSPISGHRSVSWYQQTPGQGLQFLFEYFSETQRNKGNFPGRFSGRQFSNSRSEMNVSTLELGDSALYLCASSLGPGEGDEQYFGPGTRLTVT.

The V and J genes are TRBV30 and TRBJ2-1; D is unresolved. Trimming stripped 0 bases from V and 7 bases from J, with 16 bases between. CDR1 and CDR2 (germline): GTSNPN, SVGIG (reference sequence). The CDR3 spans 15 residues. CDR3 bases: TGTGCCTGGAGTGTAGATGTATCTACCAGGAATGAGCAGTTCTTC. This encodes CAWSVDVSTRNEQFF.

J is TRBJ2-3 and V is TRBV4-2; 7 bases agree with TRBD2. This CDR3 is 17 amino acids long. V lost 0 bases to trimming and J lost 4 bases; unmatched junction nucleotides: 10. Germline V gives CDR1 LGHNA, CDR2 YNFKEQ. The CDR3 protein is CASSQDLAGRGSDTQYF. CDR3 sequence (DNA): TGTGCCAGCAGCCAAGATTTGGCGGGGAGGGGCTCAGATACGCAGTATTTT.

The chain uses TRBV19 and TRBJ2-4, with D perhaps TRBD1 or TRBD2 (7 bases each). CDR1 is LNHDA, CDR2 SQIVND, per germline (reference sequence). Trimming pared 6 bases from V and 0 bases from J, leaving 21 bases between. The CDR3 consists of 18 residues. The CDR3 protein is CASRNPGGGTLAKNIQYF. The CDR3 region has the DNA TGTGCCAGTAGGAATCCAGGGGGGGGGACTCTAGCCAAAAACATTCAGTACTTC.

The V gene is TRBV19, the J gene TRBJ1-5, with a possible D match to TRBD1 (6 bases). CDR3 length: 15 residues. V was trimmed by 6 bases and J by 3 bases, leaving 15 bases between them. From germline, CDR1 is LNHDA and CDR2 SQIVND (reference sequence). CDR3 bases: TGTGCCAGTAGAGGGGGGTTAAGGTTCAATCAGCCCCAGCATTTT. Amino acid sequence: CASRGGLRFNQPQHF.

This chain joins TRBV9 and TRBJ2-5; D ambiguous. Germline V CDR1 and CDR2: SGDLS, YYNGEE. V lost 2 bases and J lost 4, with 3 bases in between. This CDR3 comprises 11 residues. CDR3 nucleotide sequence: TGTGCCAGCAGCGTCCCAGAGACCCAGTACTTC. Protein sequence: CASSVPETQYF. Full variable domain (rest looked up from reference TRBV9 and TRBJ2-5): DSGVTQTPKHLITATGQRVTLRCSPRSGDLSVYWYQQSLDQGLQFLIQYYNGEERAKGNILERFSAQQFPDLHSELNLSSLELGDSALYFCASSVPETQYFGPGTRLLVL.

The chain links TRBV5-6 to TRBJ2-6; D possibly corresponds to TRBD1 (5 bases). This CDR3 region has 19 residues. Germline CDR1 reads SGHDT; CDR2 reads YYEEEE. The germline V and J ends were trimmed by 0 bases and 0 bases, with 16 bases remaining between them. The DNA for the CDR3 is TGTGCCAGCAGCTTGGATGGCAGGGCTGCTTTCTCTGGGGCCAACGTCCTGACTTTC. This sequence encodes CASSLDGRAAFSGANVLTF.